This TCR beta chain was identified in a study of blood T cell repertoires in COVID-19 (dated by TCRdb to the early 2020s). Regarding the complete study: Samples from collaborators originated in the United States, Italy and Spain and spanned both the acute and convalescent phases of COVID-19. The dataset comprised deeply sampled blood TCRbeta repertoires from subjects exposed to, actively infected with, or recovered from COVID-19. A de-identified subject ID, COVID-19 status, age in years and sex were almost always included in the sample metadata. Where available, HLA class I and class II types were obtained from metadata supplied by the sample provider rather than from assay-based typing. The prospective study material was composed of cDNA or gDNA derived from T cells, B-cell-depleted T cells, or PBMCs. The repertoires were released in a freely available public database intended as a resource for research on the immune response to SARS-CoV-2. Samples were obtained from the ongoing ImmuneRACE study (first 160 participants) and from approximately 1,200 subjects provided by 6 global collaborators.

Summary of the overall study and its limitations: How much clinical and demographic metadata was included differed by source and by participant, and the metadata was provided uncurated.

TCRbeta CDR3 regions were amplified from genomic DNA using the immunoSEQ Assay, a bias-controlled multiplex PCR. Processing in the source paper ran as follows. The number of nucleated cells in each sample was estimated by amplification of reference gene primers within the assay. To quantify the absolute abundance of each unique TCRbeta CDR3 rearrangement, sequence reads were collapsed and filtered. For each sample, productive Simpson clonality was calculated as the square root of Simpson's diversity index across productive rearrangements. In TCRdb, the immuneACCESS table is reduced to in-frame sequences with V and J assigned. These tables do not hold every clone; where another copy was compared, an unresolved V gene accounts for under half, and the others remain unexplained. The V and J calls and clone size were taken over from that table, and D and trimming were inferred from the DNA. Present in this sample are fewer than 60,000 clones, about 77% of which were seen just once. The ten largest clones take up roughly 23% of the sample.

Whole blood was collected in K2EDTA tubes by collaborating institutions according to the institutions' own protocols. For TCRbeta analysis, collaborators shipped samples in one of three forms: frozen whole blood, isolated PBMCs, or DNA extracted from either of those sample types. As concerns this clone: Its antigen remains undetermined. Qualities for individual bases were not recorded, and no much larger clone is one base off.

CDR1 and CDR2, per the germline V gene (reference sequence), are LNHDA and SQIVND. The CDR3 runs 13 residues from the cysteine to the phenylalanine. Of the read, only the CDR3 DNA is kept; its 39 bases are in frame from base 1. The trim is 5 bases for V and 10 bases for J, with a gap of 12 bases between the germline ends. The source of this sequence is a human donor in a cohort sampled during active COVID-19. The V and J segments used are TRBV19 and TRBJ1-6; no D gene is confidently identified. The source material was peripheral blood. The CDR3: CASSLNYGSPLHF. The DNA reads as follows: TGTGCCAGTAGTCTGAACTACGGATCACCCCTCCACTTT.